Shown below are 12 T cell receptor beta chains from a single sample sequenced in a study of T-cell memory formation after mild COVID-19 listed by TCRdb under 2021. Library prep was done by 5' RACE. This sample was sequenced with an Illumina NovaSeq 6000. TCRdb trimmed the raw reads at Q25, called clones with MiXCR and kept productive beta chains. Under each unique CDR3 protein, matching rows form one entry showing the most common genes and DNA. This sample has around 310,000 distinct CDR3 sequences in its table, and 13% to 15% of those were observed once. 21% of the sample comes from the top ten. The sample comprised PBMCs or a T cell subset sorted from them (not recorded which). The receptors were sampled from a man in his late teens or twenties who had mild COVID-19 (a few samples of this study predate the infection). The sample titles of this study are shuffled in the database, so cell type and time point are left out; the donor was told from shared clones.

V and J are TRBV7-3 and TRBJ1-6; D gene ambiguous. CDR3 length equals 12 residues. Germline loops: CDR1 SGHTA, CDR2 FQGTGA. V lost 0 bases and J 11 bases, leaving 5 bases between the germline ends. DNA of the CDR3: TGTGCCAGCAGCTTAACGGGTGCACCCCTCCACTTT. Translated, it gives CASSLTGAPLHF.

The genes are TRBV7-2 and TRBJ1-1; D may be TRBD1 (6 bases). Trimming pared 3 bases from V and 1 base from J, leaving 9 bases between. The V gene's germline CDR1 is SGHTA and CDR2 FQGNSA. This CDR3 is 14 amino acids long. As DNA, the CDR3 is TGTGCCAGCAGCTTCTCGGACAGGAACACTGAAGCTTTCTTT. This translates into CASSFSDRNTEAFF.

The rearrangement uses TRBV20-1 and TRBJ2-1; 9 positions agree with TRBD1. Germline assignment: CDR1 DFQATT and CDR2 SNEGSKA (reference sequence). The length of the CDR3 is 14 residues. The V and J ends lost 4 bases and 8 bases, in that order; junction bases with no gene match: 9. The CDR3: CSATPGTGIHEQFF. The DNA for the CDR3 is TGCAGTGCTACACCCGGGACAGGGATCCATGAGCAGTTCTTC.

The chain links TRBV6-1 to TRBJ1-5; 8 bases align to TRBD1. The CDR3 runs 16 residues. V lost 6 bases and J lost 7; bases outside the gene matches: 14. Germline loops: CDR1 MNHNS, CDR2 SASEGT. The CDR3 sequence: CASSQGRTGRGQPQHF. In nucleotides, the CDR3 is TGTGCCAGCAGCCAGGGGAGGACAGGGCGAGGCCAGCCCCAGCATTTT.

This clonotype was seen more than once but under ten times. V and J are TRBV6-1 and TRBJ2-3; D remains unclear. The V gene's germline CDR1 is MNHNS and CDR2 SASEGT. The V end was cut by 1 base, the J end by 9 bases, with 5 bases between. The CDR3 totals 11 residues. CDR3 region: CASSEEITQYF. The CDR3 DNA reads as TGTGCCAGCAGTGAAGAGATAACGCAGTATTTT.

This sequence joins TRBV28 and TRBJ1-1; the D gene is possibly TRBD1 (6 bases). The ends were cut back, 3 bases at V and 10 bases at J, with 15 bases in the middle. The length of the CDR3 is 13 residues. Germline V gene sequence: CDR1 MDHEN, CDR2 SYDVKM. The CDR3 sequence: CASSLERDIRAFF. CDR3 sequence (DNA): TGTGCCAGCAGTTTGGAAAGGGACATACGAGCTTTCTTT.

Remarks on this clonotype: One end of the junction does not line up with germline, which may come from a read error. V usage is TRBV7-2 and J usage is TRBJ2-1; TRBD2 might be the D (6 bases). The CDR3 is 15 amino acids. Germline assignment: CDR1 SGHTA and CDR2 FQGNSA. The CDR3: CASSLGGAGYTEQFF. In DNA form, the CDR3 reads TGTGCCAGCAGCTTAGGCGGGGCGGGATACACTGAGCAGTTCTTC. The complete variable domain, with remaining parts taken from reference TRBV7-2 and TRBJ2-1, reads GAGVSQSPSNKVTEKGKDVELRCDPISGHTALYWYRQSLGQGLEFLIYFQGNSAPDKSGLPSDRFSAERTGGSVSTLTIQRTQQEDSAVYLCASSLGGAGYTEQFFGPGTRLTVL.

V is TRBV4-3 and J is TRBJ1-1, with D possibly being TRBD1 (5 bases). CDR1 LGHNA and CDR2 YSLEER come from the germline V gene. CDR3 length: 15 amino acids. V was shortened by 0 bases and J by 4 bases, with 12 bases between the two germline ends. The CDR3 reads CASSQDRHGGTEAFF. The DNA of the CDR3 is TGCGCCAGCAGCCAAGATCGGCACGGGGGCACTGAAGCTTTCTTT.

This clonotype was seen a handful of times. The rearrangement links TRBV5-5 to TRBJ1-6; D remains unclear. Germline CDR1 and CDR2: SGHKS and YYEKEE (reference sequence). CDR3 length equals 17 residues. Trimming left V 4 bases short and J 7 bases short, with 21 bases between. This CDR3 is CASSPPPYAAMNSPLHF. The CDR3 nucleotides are TGTGCCAGCAGCCCCCCTCCGTATGCAGCGATGAATTCACCCCTCCACTTT.

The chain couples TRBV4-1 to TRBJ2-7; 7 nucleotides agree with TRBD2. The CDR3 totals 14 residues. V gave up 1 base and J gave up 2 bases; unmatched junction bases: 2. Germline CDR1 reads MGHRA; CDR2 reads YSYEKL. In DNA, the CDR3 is TGCGCCAGCAGCCAAGGGGAGGGGCCCTACGAGCAGTACTTC. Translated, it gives CASSQGEGPYEQYF.

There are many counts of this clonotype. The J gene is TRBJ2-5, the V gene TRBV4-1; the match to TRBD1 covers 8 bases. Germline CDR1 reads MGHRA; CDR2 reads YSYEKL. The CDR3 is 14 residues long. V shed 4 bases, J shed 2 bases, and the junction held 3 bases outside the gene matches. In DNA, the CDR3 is TGCGCCAGCAGCCGATGGACAGGGCAAGAGACCCAGTACTTC. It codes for CASSRWTGQETQYF.

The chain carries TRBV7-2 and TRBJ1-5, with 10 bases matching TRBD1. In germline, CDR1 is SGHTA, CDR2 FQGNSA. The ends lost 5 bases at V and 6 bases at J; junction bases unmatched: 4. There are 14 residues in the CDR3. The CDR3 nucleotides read TGTGCCAGCAGCACGGACAGGGGGAGTCAGCCCCAGCATTTT. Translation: CASSTDRGSQPQHF.